The 10 T cell receptor beta chains presented below share a single source sample, sequenced in a study of T cell changes during pregnancy in multiple sclerosis. Method: immunoSEQ multiplex PCR; TCRdb's copy keeps in-frame clones and lacks some. The table records about 100,000 clones, roughly 90% of them present only once. The specimen was peripheral blood, collected after pregnancy. The receptors shown here come from a female donor with multiple sclerosis, enrolled in a pregnancy study.

The rearrangement uses TRBV19 and TRBJ2-1; TRBD1 is a possible D gene (6 bases). The V end lost 3 bases, the J end lost 4 bases, and 7 bases lay between the germline ends. The CDR3 spans 13 residues. CDR1 and CDR2 (germline): LNHDA, SQIVND (reference sequence). CDR3 sequence: CASSITGYNEQFF. The CDR3 nucleotides read TGTGCCAGTAGTATTACAGGGTACAATGAGCAGTTCTTC.

The chain recombines TRBV7-2 with TRBJ2-7; TRBD1 aligns across 8 bases. J gave up 2 bases and V 2 bases, and 8 bases lay outside the gene matches. Germline CDR1 and CDR2: SGHTA and FQGNSA. This CDR3 spans 16 amino acids. The CDR3 protein is CASSLQRQGSAYEQYF. The CDR3 region has the DNA TGTGCCAGCAGCTTACAAAGACAGGGGTCAGCCTACGAGCAGTACTTC.

The gene calls are TRBV29-1 and TRBJ2-1; D perhaps matches TRBD2 (6 bases). Germline CDR1 SQVTM, CDR2 ANQGSEA. This CDR3 is 13 amino acids long. V lost 3 bases to trimming and J lost 2 bases, with 8 bases between them. The CDR3: CSVDPGAYNEQFF. CDR3 in DNA: TGCAGCGTTGATCCGGGAGCCTACAATGAGCAGTTCTTC.

The V gene is TRBV29-1, the J gene TRBJ2-7; 11 nucleotides agree with TRBD2. The ends lost 4 bases at V and 2 bases at J; junction bases unmatched: 10. Per the germline V gene, CDR1 is SQVTM and CDR2 is ANQGSEA. This CDR3 is built from 16 residues. The CDR3 DNA reads as TGCAGCGTTGCCCCACAGACTAGCGGGGTCACCTACGAGCAGTACTTC. As protein: CSVAPQTSGVTYEQYF.

V and J are TRBV6-5 and TRBJ1-6; 11 bases fit TRBD1. J was trimmed by 9 bases and V by 0 bases; bases with no gene match: 1. This CDR3 has 15 residues. Germline CDR1 and CDR2: MNHEY and SVGAGI. The DNA of the CDR3 is TGTGCCAGCAGTTACTCTGGGACAGGGGGTTCACCCCTCCACTTT. It specifies CASSYSGTGGSPLHF.

The chain recombines TRBV7-2 with TRBJ2-1; 9 bases match TRBD2. The V segment lost 3 bases and the J segment 2 bases; nucleotides outside the gene matches: 5. Germline V gene sequence: CDR1 SGHTA, CDR2 FQGNSA. The CDR3 has 16 amino acids. The CDR3 sequence is CASSLRRGGPYNEQFF. The CDR3 DNA is TGTGCCAGCAGCTTGCGGCGGGGGGGTCCCTACAATGAGCAGTTCTTC.

The V and J genes are TRBV18 and TRBJ2-1; TRBD1 agrees at 7 bases. This CDR3 is built from 15 residues. The germline V gene has CDR1 KGHSH and CDR2 LQKENI. V trimming: 1 base; J trimming: 3 bases; junction bases outside the gene matches: 3. The CDR3 DNA is TGTGCCAGCTCACCACTAAGACAGGGCTACAATGAGCAGTTCTTC. It codes for CASSPLRQGYNEQFF.

The rearrangement joins TRBV6-5 to TRBJ2-1; TRBD1 might be the D (6 bases). CDR3 length: 16 amino acids. In germline, CDR1 is MNHEY, CDR2 SVGAGI. The ends were cut back, 2 bases at V and 0 bases at J, with 11 bases in the middle. This CDR3 is CASSYVRGGSYNEQFF. DNA for the CDR3: TGTGCCAGCAGTTACGTTAGAGGGGGCTCCTACAATGAGCAGTTCTTC.

The chain combines TRBV7-9 with TRBJ1-5; 11 bases map to TRBD1. Germline V gene sequence: CDR1 SEHNR, CDR2 FQNEAQ (reference sequence). Trimming removed 5 bases from V and 5 bases from J; junction bases left unmatched: 5. This CDR3 comprises 15 residues. The CDR3 spells CASSLDRGPDQPQHF. Written as DNA, the CDR3 is TGTGCCAGCAGCCTGGACAGGGGGCCCGATCAGCCCCAGCATTTT.

V is TRBV11-3 and J is TRBJ1-2; tentative D call: TRBD1 (6 bases). The CDR3 contains 18 residues. Trimming took off 5 bases at V and 2 bases at J, with 24 bases between the two ends. From germline, CDR1 is SGHNT and CDR2 YENEEA. The CDR3 sequence: CASSVRHRDEGQNYGYTF. In DNA form, the CDR3 reads TGTGCCAGCAGCGTCCGCCACAGGGACGAAGGCCAGAACTATGGCTACACCTTC. Combining the CDR3 with reference TRBV11-3 and TRBJ1-2 gives the whole variable domain EAGVVQSPRYKIIEKKQPVAFWCNPISGHNTLYWYLQNLGQGPELLIRYENEEAVDDSQLPKDRFSAERLKGVDSTLKIQPAELGDSAVYLCASSVRHRDEGQNYGYTFGSGTRLTVV.